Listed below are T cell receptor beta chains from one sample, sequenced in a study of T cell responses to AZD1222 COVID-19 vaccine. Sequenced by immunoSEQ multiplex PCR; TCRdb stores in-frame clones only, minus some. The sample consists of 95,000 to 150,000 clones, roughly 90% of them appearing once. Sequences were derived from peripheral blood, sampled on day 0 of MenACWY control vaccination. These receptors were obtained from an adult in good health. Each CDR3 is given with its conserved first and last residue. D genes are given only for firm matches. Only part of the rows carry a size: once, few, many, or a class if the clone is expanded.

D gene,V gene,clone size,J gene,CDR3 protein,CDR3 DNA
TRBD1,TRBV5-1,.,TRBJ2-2,CASIRDRVENTGELFF,TGCGCCAGCATCAGGGACAGGGTGGAGAACACCGGGGAGCTGTTTTTT
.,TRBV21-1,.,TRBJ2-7,CAKDSPTLGYEQYF,TGTGCCAAGGACAGCCCTACCCTTGGTTACGAGCAGTACTTC
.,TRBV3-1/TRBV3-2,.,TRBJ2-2,CASSQDVETTGELFF,TGTGCCAGCAGCCAAGATGTGGAGACCACCGGGGAGCTGTTTTTT
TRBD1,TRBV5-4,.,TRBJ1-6,CASSVDRGRDSPLHF,TGTGCCAGCAGCGTGGACAGGGGACGGGATTCACCCCTCCACTTT
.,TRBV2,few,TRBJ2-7,CASRIAGVEQYF,TGTGCCAGCAGGATAGCAGGGGTCGAGCAGTACTTC
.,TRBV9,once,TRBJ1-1,CASSVNIIESAEAFF,TGTGCCAGCAGCGTTAACATAATAGAATCCGCTGAAGCTTTCTTT
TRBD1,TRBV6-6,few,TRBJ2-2,CASSPGQHTGELFF,TGTGCCAGCAGTCCGGGACAGCACACCGGGGAGCTGTTTTTT
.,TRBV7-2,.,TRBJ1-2,CASSLAGAEHGYTF,TGTGCCAGCAGCTTAGCTGGCGCAGAGCATGGCTACACCTTC
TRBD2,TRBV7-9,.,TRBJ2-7,CASSLGGGGITEQYF,TGTGCCAGCAGCTTAGGAGGCGGGGGTATCACCGAGCAGTACTTC
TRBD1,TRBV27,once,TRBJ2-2,CASSRGTGGVGTGELFF,TGTGCCAGCAGTCGGGGGACAGGGGGCGTCGGAACCGGGGAGCTGTTTTTT
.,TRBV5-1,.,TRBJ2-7,CASKEGAPPEEQYF,TGCGCCAGCAAGGAGGGGGCACCTCCTGAAGAGCAGTACTTC
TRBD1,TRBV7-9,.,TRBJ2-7,CASSLGQGSSYEQYF,TGTGCCAGCAGCTTGGGACAGGGATCCTCCTACGAGCAGTACTTC
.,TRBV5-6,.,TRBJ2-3,CASSLERRLSTDTQYF,TGTGCCAGCAGCTTGGAAAGGAGGTTAAGCACAGATACGCAGTATTTT
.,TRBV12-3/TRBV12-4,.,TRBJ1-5,CASSVRGNQPQHF,TGTGCCAGCAGTGTCAGGGGCAATCAGCCCCAGCATTTT
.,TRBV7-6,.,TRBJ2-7,CASSLEGGYEQYF,TGTGCCAGCAGCTTAGAGGGTGGGTACGAGCAGTACTTC
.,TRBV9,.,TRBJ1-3,CASSVEGSGAGTGNTIYF,TGTGCCAGCAGCGTAGAGGGTAGCGGGGCCGGGACTGGAAACACCATATATTTT
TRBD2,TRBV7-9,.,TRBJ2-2,CASSFQAGAGELFF,TGTGCCAGCAGCTTCCAGGCGGGAGCCGGGGAGCTGTTTTTT
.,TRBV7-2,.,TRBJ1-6,CASSLGGGTNSPLHF,TGTGCCAGCAGCTTAGGGGGGGGAACCAATTCACCCCTCCACTTT
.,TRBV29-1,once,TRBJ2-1,CSVEDLGNEQFF,TGCAGCGTTGAAGATCTTGGCAATGAGCAGTTCTTC
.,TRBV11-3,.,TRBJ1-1,CASSLFRLTEAFF,TGTGCCAGCAGCTTATTTCGGCTCACTGAAGCTTTCTTT
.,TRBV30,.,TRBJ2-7,CAWSASMGYYEQYF,TGTGCCTGGAGCGCATCGATGGGTTACTACGAGCAGTACTTC
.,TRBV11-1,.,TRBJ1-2,CASSLVVRDDGYTF,TGTGCCAGCAGCTTAGTCGTCAGGGATGATGGCTACACCTTC
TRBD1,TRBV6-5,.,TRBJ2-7,CASSLTLGQGHEQYF,TGTGCCAGCAGCCTCACCCTGGGACAGGGCCACGAGCAGTACTTC
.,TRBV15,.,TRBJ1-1,CATSEGWTEAFF,TGTGCCACCAGCGAGGGTTGGACTGAAGCTTTCTTT